These 22 T cell receptor beta chains share one sample of origin, sequenced in a study of shared clonotypes between healthy human individuals. Some clones are missing from TCRdb's copy, which holds only in-frame ones; the method was immunoSEQ multiplex PCR. The sample lists about 2,500,000 clones; around 90% were seen once. Material: naive CD4+ T cells sorted from blood. Stated subset: CD45RA+ positively selected. The receptors derive from a man aged 18 to 29 in good health.

This clone has only a few counts. Other nucleotide sequences from this sample produce the same CDR3. This chain joins TRBV4-1 and TRBJ1-2, with a weak D call TRBD1 (6 bases). The CDR3 sequence is 14 residues long. The V gene's germline CDR1 is MGHRA and CDR2 YSYEKL. Trimming took off 0 bases at V and 2 bases at J, with 7 bases between the two ends. The CDR3 coding sequence is TGCGCCAGCAGCCAAGAAGACAGGAACTATGGCTACACCTTC. Translation: CASSQEDRNYGYTF.

The chain is built from TRBV10-3 and TRBJ1-6; no clear D gene. The CDR3 sequence is 14 residues long. The V gene lost 2 bases and the J gene lost 6 bases, with 8 bases spanning the gap. Germline CDR1 ENHRY, CDR2 SYGVKD. The CDR3 nucleotides read TGTGCCATCAGTGAGAGGCAGTTTAATTCACCCCTCCACTTT. This sequence encodes CAISERQFNSPLHF.

The J gene is TRBJ2-5, the V gene TRBV7-2, with a possible D match to TRBD2 (6 bases). The CDR3 is 16 amino acids. The germline CDR1 and CDR2 sequences are SGHTA and FQGNSA. The V and J ends lost 1 base and 1 base respectively, with 13 bases between them. CDR3 bases: TGTGCCAGCAGCTTAGTTAAATCACTAGCCCAAGAGACCCAGTACTTC. Protein product: CASSLVKSLAQETQYF.

The chain uses TRBV30 and TRBJ1-5; possibly TRBD1 for D (5 bases). CDR1 is GTSNPN and CDR2 is SVGIG in the germline V gene (reference sequence). The V end lost 1 base, the J end lost 3 bases, and 10 bases lay between the germline ends. The CDR3 length is 14 residues. CDR3 sequence (DNA): TGTGCCTGGAGTGGGGGGATGTACAATCAGCCCCAGCATTTT. Translating gives CAWSGGMYNQPQHF.

The chain joins TRBV19 to TRBJ2-1; 13 bases fit TRBD2. After removal of 0 bases from V and 6 bases from J, the junction contained 2 bases not matched to a gene. Germline lookup yields CDR1 LNHDA and CDR2 SQIVND (reference sequence). The length of the CDR3 is 16 residues. The CDR3 DNA follows: TGTGCCAGTAGTATAGACCGGACTAGCGGGAGCAATGAGCAGTTCTTC. The encoded protein is CASSIDRTSGSNEQFF.

V usage is TRBV6-5 and J usage is TRBJ1-1; no reliable D call. The V end lost 5 bases, the J end lost 4 bases, and 14 bases lay between the germline ends. The CDR3 totals 14 residues. CDR1 and CDR2 (germline): MNHEY, SVGAGI. CDR3: CASSEPYRGTEAFF. CDR3 sequence (DNA): TGTGCCAGCAGTGAACCGTATCGGGGCACTGAAGCTTTCTTT.

The chain couples TRBV30 to TRBJ1-6; D might be TRBD1 (5 bases). Germline values: CDR1 GTSNPN, CDR2 SVGIG (reference sequence). This CDR3 contains 13 residues. V was shortened by 7 bases and J by 7 bases, with 14 bases between the two germline ends. CDR3 DNA sequence: TGTGCCTCCGGGGACCCTCAGAATTCACCCCTCCACTTT. Translation: CASGDPQNSPLHF.

This clone occurred once. V and J are TRBV30 and TRBJ2-5; possible D gene TRBD1, 5 bases. The V end lost 3 bases, the J end lost 5 bases, and 19 bases lay between the germline ends. The CDR3 length is 15 residues. Germline CDR1 reads GTSNPN; CDR2 reads SVGIG (reference sequence). CDR3 in DNA: TGTGCCTGGAGCGCCGGGCAGGGCACTCGGGAGACCCAGTACTTC. Its translation: CAWSAGQGTRETQYF.

The V and J genes are TRBV10-1 and TRBJ1-5; D gene ambiguous. Germline CDR1 WNHNN, CDR2 SYGVQD (reference sequence). This CDR3 contains 11 residues. V was pared by 10 bases and J by 15 bases, with 19 bases between. CDR3 DNA sequence: TGCGCCATCCTATCACGTCGAGGTGGGCATTTT. Encoded protein: CAILSRRGGHF.

This chain links TRBV5-1 with TRBJ2-1, with 7 nucleotides matching TRBD1. The germline V gene encodes CDR1 SGHRS and CDR2 YFSETQ. J lost 3 bases, V lost 4 bases, and 4 bases had no gene match. The CDR3 is 14 residues long. CDR3 bases: TGCGCCAGCAGCCACGACAGGGACTACAATGAGCAGTTCTTC. It specifies CASSHDRDYNEQFF.

The count of this clone is one. This sample includes further DNA sequences coding for the same CDR3. V gene TRBV20-1 combines with J gene TRBJ2-7; possible D gene TRBD2, 5 bases. Trimming took off 4 bases at V and 6 bases at J, with 10 bases between the two ends. Per the germline V gene, CDR1 is DFQATT and CDR2 is SNEGSKA (reference sequence). The CDR3 spans 11 residues. CDR3 coding DNA: TGCAGTGCTACCCGGGGTGGCGAGCAGTACTTC. This encodes CSATRGGEQYF.

The chain uses TRBV5-4 and TRBJ2-7; D not resolved. V was shortened by 3 bases and J by 5 bases, with 6 bases between the two germline ends. Per germline, CDR1 SGHNT and CDR2 YYREEE (reference sequence). The CDR3 length is 11 residues. CDR3 nucleotide sequence: TGTGCCAGCAGCTCGGACGACGAGCAGTACTTC. Residues: CASSSDDEQYF.

This clone was counted only a few times. This chain uses TRBV7-6 with TRBJ1-1; the match to TRBD1 covers 8 bases. Germline V gene lookup returns CDR1 SGHVS and CDR2 FNYEAQ. Losses at the gene ends were 1 base for V and 5 bases for J; bases not matched to a gene: 9. CDR3 length: 16 residues. DNA of the CDR3: TGTGCCAGCAGCTTAGGCCCCAGGGGGCAGGGGACTGAAGCTTTCTTT. Amino acids: CASSLGPRGQGTEAFF.

The chain recombines TRBV6-4 with TRBJ1-3; a weak D match, TRBD1 (5 bases). Germline V gene sequence: CDR1 MRHNA, CDR2 SNTAGT. Deletions cut 3 bases from V and 2 bases from J, with 11 bases between. CDR3 length: 15 residues. CDR3 protein: CASSERSGTGNTIYF. CDR3 in DNA: TGTGCCAGCAGTGAAAGGTCAGGGACTGGAAACACCATATATTTT.

Concerning this clone itself: This CDR3 fails to terminate in the conserved phenylalanine or tryptophan, so it likely reflects a read error. No DNA is shown, since the ends of the CDR3 on it are uncertain; the CDR3 is the one TCRdb lists. This sequence joins TRBV5-7 and TRBJ2-6; the table gives TRBD2 as D, unverified against the DNA. TRBV5-7 is assigned to the ORF class and has an uncertain function. The CDR3 length equals 11 residues, ends included. The CDR3 reads CASSLFDPVPI.

V is TRBV6-6 and J is TRBJ2-7; the D call may be TRBD1 or TRBD2 (5 bases each). The CDR3 length is 11 residues. CDR1 MNHNY and CDR2 SVGAGI come from the germline V gene (reference sequence). V was trimmed by 5 bases and J by 9 bases, leaving 11 bases between them. CDR3 region: CASSPPGPQYF. The CDR3 DNA follows: TGTGCCAGCAGTCCACCGGGGCCGCAGTACTTC.

This chain joins TRBV5-1 and TRBJ2-7, with D unclear. Deletions cut 0 bases from V and 0 bases from J, with 10 bases between. This CDR3 region has 15 residues. Germline CDR1 and CDR2: SGHRS and YFSETQ. The CDR3 bases are TGCGCCAGCAGCTTGGGGCTGACCCGCTCCTACGAGCAGTACTTC. The encoded protein is CASSLGLTRSYEQYF.

The chain carries TRBV5-1 and TRBJ2-1; TRBD2 matches 14 bases. The germline CDR1 and CDR2 sequences are SGHRS and YFSETQ. V dropped 4 bases and J dropped 9; count of bases not matched to a gene: 12. This CDR3 contains 17 residues. The CDR3 DNA reads as TGCGCCAGCAGCCAGACTAGCGGGGGGGCCTTTGGCTCTGAGCAGTTCTTC. It encodes CASSQTSGGAFGSEQFF.

This sequence joins TRBV30 and TRBJ1-2; the D gene is possibly TRBD1 (5 bases). The germline V gene encodes CDR1 GTSNPN and CDR2 SVGIG (reference sequence). The CDR3 totals 12 residues. V was clipped by 7 bases and J by 4 bases, with 13 bases between them. The CDR3, as DNA: TGTGCCTATCTTGCGGGGGGCTATGGCTACACCTTC. This translates into CAYLAGGYGYTF.

The chain employs TRBV11-3 and TRBJ2-3, with 7 bases aligning to TRBD1. The germline CDR1 and CDR2 sequences are SGHNT and YENEEA. The CDR3 covers 15 residues. The trim removed 5 bases at V and 0 bases at J, leaving 5 bases unmatched. In DNA form, the CDR3 reads TGTGCCAGCAGCCCCCGGACAGGAAGCACAGATACGCAGTATTTT. Translating gives CASSPRTGSTDTQYF.

This clone appeared once. The rearrangement links TRBV2 to TRBJ1-5, with 9 bases aligning to TRBD1. The junction had 7 bases not matched to a gene; V was cut back by 6 bases and J by 4 bases. Germline V gives CDR1 SNHLY, CDR2 FYNNEI. This CDR3 comprises 15 residues. CDR3 amino acids: CASSGGTGINQPQHF. CDR3 sequence (DNA): TGTGCCAGCAGCGGCGGGACAGGGATTAATCAGCCCCAGCATTTT.

The sample holds one count of this clone. The V call is TRBV27, the J call TRBJ2-7; 9 bases align to TRBD1. This CDR3 spans 15 amino acids. V lost 5 bases, J lost 6 bases, and 11 bases stayed unmatched. CDR1 and CDR2 (germline): MNHEY, SMNVEV (reference sequence). CDR3 sequence: CASSNAGTGSPEQYF. The CDR3 nucleotides are TGTGCCAGCAGTAATGCCGGGACAGGGTCTCCCGAGCAGTACTTC.